These 2 T cell receptor beta chains share one sample of origin, sequenced in a study of molecular identifiers for immune sequencing clone quantification. TCRdb reprocessed the PCR reads with MiXCR, giving one entry per CDR3 protein. The data show hundreds of thousands of distinct CDR3 sequences, nearly 20% seen once. Sequencing used naive CD8+ T cells from blood, with Jurkat cell RNA spiked in. Described subset: FACS-sorted CD8+CD4-CCR7+CD45RA+ naive T cells. The receptors originated from a human donor in good health. Some libraries in this study had Jurkat cell RNA spiked in.

This clonotype showed up many times. The chain combines TRBV4-1 with TRBJ1-2, with TRBD1 matching 12 bases. The V segment lost 2 bases and the J segment 7 bases; nucleotides outside the gene matches: 11. The CDR3 is 17 amino acids. Germline CDR1 is MGHRA and CDR2 is YSYEKL. The CDR3 here is CASSQKDPGQGAGGYTF. The CDR3 DNA reads as TGCGCCAGCAGCCAAAAGGACCCGGGACAGGGGGCAGGTGGCTACACCTTC.

This sequence joins TRBV9 and TRBJ2-3, with TRBD2 matching over 11 bases. V shed 6 bases and J 6 bases; nucleotides not matched to a gene: 12. The length of the CDR3 is 16 residues. Germline V gives CDR1 SGDLS, CDR2 YYNGEE. The CDR3 sequence: CASNPLVAGGLDTQYF. CDR3 DNA sequence: TGTGCCAGCAATCCGTTGGTAGCGGGGGGGCTGGATACGCAGTATTTT.